These 19 T cell receptor beta chains were all obtained from the same sample, sequenced in a study of blood T cell repertoires in COVID-19. Repertoires were generated with immunoSEQ multiplex PCR, while TCRdb's copy carries only in-frame clones and drops some. Of 250,000 to 400,000 clones in the sample, roughly 88% were seen once. Input material: peripheral blood. These receptor sequences come from a woman in her twenties or thirties with COVID-19, enrolled during active disease.

The rearrangement uses TRBV4-1 and TRBJ2-5; TRBD2 matches 8 bases. This CDR3 is built from 13 residues. Germline CDR1 and CDR2: MGHRA and YSYEKL. The V segment lost 1 base and the J segment 5 bases; nucleotides outside the gene matches: 0. The CDR3 nucleotides are TGCGCCAGCAGCCAAGCGGGGGGGGAGACCCAGTACTTC. Encoded protein: CASSQAGGETQYF.

The chain is built from TRBV7-9 and TRBJ2-3; perhaps TRBD1 as D (5 bases). The CDR3 is 14 amino acids. V lost 1 base and J 2 bases, leaving 7 bases between the germline ends. Germline CDR1 SEHNR, CDR2 FQNEAQ (reference sequence). The CDR3 reads CASSLDRNTDTQYF. CDR3 nucleotides: TGTGCCAGCAGCTTAGACAGGAACACAGATACGCAGTATTTT.

A few counts support this clone. This specimen includes other DNA sequences encoding the same CDR3. The gene calls are TRBV27 and TRBJ1-2; 7 bases are a match to TRBD1. Losses at the gene ends were 6 bases for V and 6 bases for J; bases not matched to a gene: 7. CDR1 is MNHEY and CDR2 is SMNVEV in the germline V gene (reference sequence). The CDR3 runs 13 residues. CDR3 coding DNA: TGTGCCAGCAGCCGTGACAGGGAGAATGGCTACACCTTC. It codes for CASSRDRENGYTF.

The chain recombines TRBV6-6 with TRBJ2-3, with D uncertain. The ends were cut back, 6 bases at V and 2 bases at J, with 3 bases in the middle. The CDR3 contains 11 residues. Germline CDR1 reads MNHNY; CDR2 reads SVGAGI (reference sequence). The CDR3 DNA reads as TGTGCCAGCAGCCACACAGATACGCAGTATTTT. It encodes CASSHTDTQYF.

The chain carries TRBV19 and TRBJ1-5, with a possible D match to TRBD1 (6 bases). The germline CDR1 and CDR2 sequences are LNHDA and SQIVND (reference sequence). The CDR3 loop spans 15 amino acids. Trimming removed 7 bases from V and 0 bases from J, with 13 bases in between. CDR3 DNA: TGTGCCAGTATCGGGACATCCTATAGCAATCAGCCCCAGCATTTT. It translates to CASIGTSYSNQPQHF.

The V call is TRBV6-5, the J call TRBJ1-2, with 9 bases matching TRBD1. Germline V gives CDR1 MNHEY, CDR2 SVGAGI. The CDR3 loop spans 16 amino acids. Trimming at V came to 2 bases and at J to 3 bases, leaving 7 bases not matched to a gene. The CDR3 loop is CASSYKGTGFDYGYTF. The CDR3 DNA reads as TGTGCCAGCAGTTACAAGGGGACAGGGTTTGACTATGGCTACACCTTC.

V is TRBV2 and J is TRBJ1-5; D is undetermined. There are 16 residues in the CDR3. Germline lookup yields CDR1 SNHLY and CDR2 FYNNEI. With 3 bases removed from V and 0 bases from J, the gap between germline ends came to 12 bases. The CDR3 DNA follows: TGTGCCAGCAGTGAGGGCAGCCCTTTTAGCAATCAGCCCCAGCATTTT. Encoded protein: CASSEGSPFSNQPQHF.

The CDR3 protein is CASSPTRGPVYGYTF. The CDR3 region has the DNA TGTGCCAGCAGCCCCACCAGGGGCCCCGTATATGGCTACACCTTC. The chain links TRBV7-8 to TRBJ1-2; possibly TRBD1 for D (6 bases). The CDR3 is made up of 15 amino acids. Germline assignment: CDR1 SGHVS and CDR2 FQNEAQ. V lost 5 bases and J 5 bases, leaving 18 bases between the germline ends.

This sequence joins TRBV6-2 or TRBV6-3 and TRBJ1-2, with D unresolved. Germline CDR1 reads MNHEY; CDR2 reads SVGEGT. Deletions cut 5 bases from V and 4 bases from J, with 23 bases between. The CDR3 has 17 amino acids. CDR3 region: CASSNGLRSPTSYGYTF. CDR3 sequence (DNA): TGTGCCAGCAGTAACGGACTGCGGTCTCCTACTTCCTATGGCTACACCTTC.

This rearrangement joins TRBV29-1 to TRBJ1-1; the match to TRBD1 covers 8 bases. V lost 6 bases to trimming and J lost 3 bases; unmatched junction nucleotides: 3. Germline V CDR1 and CDR2: SQVTM, ANQGSEA. The CDR3 runs to 12 residues. This CDR3 reads CSVPDRDTEAFF. The CDR3 DNA reads as TGCAGCGTGCCGGACAGGGACACTGAAGCTTTCTTT. The full variable domain, in which reference TRBV29-1 and TRBJ1-1 provide the parts outside the CDR3, is SAVISQKPSRDICQRGTSLTIQCQVDSQVTMMFWYRQQPGQSLTLIATANQGSEATYESGFVIDKFPISRPNLTFSTLTVSNMSPEDSSIYLCSVPDRDTEAFFGQGTRLTVV.

The CDR3 is CASIPSGGNQETQYF. The CDR3 bases are TGTGCCAGCATTCCCTCCGGGGGGAACCAAGAGACCCAGTACTTC. The chain recombines TRBV6-5 with TRBJ2-5; 7 nucleotides agree with TRBD2. This CDR3 contains 15 residues. Germline trimming cut 7 bases from V and 0 bases from J; bases unmatched to any gene: 8. CDR1 is MNHEY, CDR2 SVGAGI, per germline.

CDR3 in amino acids: CASNNQETQYF. In DNA form, the CDR3 reads TGTGCCAGCAACAACCAAGAGACCCAGTACTTC. The rearrangement joins TRBV2 to TRBJ2-5; the D is unclear. V gave up 7 bases and J gave up 0 bases, with 3 bases separating them. Per germline, CDR1 SNHLY and CDR2 FYNNEI. The CDR3 has 11 residues.

The chain carries TRBV5-1 and TRBJ2-4, with unresolved D. This CDR3 comprises 14 residues. Germline loops: CDR1 SGHRS, CDR2 YFSETQ. The V end was cut by 0 bases, the J end by 0 bases, with 4 bases between. CDR3 DNA: TGCGCCAGCAGCTTGGGGCTAGCCAAAAACATTCAGTACTTC. This encodes CASSLGLAKNIQYF.

CDR3 amino acids: CAWKVLGGGTEAFF. CDR3 nucleotides: TGTGCCTGGAAGGTCTTGGGAGGGGGCACTGAAGCTTTCTTT. The chain joins TRBV30 to TRBJ1-1; possibly TRBD1 for D (6 bases). Germline values: CDR1 GTSNPN, CDR2 SVGIG (reference sequence). V was trimmed by 4 bases and J by 4 bases, leaving 16 bases between them. The CDR3 consists of 14 residues.

The chain joins TRBV5-1 to TRBJ2-2; 10 bases are a match to TRBD2. Germline values: CDR1 SGHRS, CDR2 YFSETQ. The J segment lost 4 bases and the V segment lost 0 bases, leaving 6 bases of the junction unmatched. The CDR3 totals 17 residues. The CDR3 coding sequence is TGCGCCAGCAGCTTGGCTAGCGGGGGAACCCCCACCGGGGAGCTGTTTTTT. Translation gives CASSLASGGTPTGELFF. Combining the CDR3 with reference TRBV5-1 and TRBJ2-2 gives the whole variable domain KAGVTQTPRYLIKTRGQQVTLSCSPISGHRSVSWYQQTPGQGLQFLFEYFSETQRNKGNFPGRFSGRQFSNSRSEMNVSTLELGDSALYLCASSLASGGTPTGELFFGEGSRLTVL.

The chain links TRBV19 to TRBJ1-2; D possibly corresponds to TRBD1 (5 bases). The germline V gene encodes CDR1 LNHDA and CDR2 SQIVND (reference sequence). Trimming left V 6 bases short and J 6 bases short, with 14 bases between. This CDR3 has 13 residues. The CDR3 DNA is TGTGCCAGTAGCCCCTGGGGGGGTCATGGCTACACCTTC. Amino acid sequence: CASSPWGGHGYTF.

V gene TRBV18 combines with J gene TRBJ2-1; 11 nucleotides line up with TRBD2. This CDR3 is built from 18 residues. Germline V lookup: CDR1 KGHSH, CDR2 LQKENI. V shed 8 bases and J 8 bases; nucleotides not matched to a gene: 20. CDR3 sequence reads: CASSNSGGANLGVHEQFF. Here the CDR3 DNA reads TGTGCCAGCAGTAATAGCGGGGGGGCTAACTTGGGCGTCCATGAGCAGTTCTTC.

This clone was detected a few times. This rearrangement joins TRBV2 to TRBJ2-2, with TRBD1 matching 9 bases. Germline V gives CDR1 SNHLY, CDR2 FYNNEI. V shed 5 bases and J 5 bases; nucleotides not matched to a gene: 6. This CDR3 is 15 amino acids long. Here the CDR3 reads CASSPRTGVTGELFF. In DNA, the CDR3 is TGTGCCAGCAGTCCCCGGACAGGGGTAACCGGGGAGCTGTTTTTT.

In this sample, this clone turned up a few times. The chain employs TRBV20-1 and TRBJ1-5; possible D gene TRBD1, 5 bases. The CDR3 has 18 amino acids. Trimming removed 3 bases from V and 0 bases from J, with 21 bases in between. Germline V gene data show CDR1 as DFQATT and CDR2 as SNEGSKA (reference sequence). CDR3 sequence (DNA): TGCAGTGCTAGTACCCGACAGTTCTCTTTTTATAGCAATCAGCCCCAGCATTTT. Translated: CSASTRQFSFYSNQPQHF.